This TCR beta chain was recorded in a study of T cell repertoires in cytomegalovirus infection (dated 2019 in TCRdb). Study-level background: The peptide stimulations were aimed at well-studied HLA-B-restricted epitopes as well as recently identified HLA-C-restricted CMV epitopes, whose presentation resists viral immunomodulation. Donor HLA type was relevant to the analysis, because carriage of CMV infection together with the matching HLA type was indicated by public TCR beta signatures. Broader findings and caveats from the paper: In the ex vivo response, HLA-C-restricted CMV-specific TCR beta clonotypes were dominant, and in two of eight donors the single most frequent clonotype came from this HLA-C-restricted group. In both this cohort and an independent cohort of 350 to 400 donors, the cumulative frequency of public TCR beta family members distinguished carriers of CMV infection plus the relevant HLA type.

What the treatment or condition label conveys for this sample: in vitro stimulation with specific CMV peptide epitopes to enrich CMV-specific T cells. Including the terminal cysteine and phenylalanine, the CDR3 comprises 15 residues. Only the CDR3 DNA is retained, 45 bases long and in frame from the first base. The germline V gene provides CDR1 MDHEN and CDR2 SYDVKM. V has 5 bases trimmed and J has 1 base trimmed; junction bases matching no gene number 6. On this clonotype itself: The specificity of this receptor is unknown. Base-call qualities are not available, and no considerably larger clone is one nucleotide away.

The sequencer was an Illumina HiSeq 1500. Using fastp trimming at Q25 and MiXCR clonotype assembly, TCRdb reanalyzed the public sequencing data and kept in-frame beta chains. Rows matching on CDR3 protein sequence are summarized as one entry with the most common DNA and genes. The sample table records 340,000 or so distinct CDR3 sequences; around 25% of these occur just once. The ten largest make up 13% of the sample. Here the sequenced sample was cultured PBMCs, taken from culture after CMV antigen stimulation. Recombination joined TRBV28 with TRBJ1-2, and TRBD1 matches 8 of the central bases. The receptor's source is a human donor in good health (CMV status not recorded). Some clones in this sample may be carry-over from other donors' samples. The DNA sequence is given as TGTGCCAGCAGTACCGGACAGGGCCGTAACTATGGCTACACCTTC. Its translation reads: CASSTGQGRNYGYTF.